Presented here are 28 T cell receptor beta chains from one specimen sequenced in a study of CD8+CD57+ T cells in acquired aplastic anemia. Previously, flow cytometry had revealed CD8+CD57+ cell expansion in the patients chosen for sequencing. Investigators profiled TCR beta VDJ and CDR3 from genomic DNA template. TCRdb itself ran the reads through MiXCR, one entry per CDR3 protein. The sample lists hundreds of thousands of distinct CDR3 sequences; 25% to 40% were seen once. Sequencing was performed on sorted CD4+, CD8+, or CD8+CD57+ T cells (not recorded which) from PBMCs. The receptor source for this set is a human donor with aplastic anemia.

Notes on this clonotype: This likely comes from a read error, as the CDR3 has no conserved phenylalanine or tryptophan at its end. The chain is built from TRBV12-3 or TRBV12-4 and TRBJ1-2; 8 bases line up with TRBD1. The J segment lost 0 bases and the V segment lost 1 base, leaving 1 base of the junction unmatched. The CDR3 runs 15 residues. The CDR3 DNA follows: TGTGCCAGCAGTTTAGGGACAGGGCCTAACTATGGCTACACCTAC. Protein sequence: CASSLGTGPNYGYTY.

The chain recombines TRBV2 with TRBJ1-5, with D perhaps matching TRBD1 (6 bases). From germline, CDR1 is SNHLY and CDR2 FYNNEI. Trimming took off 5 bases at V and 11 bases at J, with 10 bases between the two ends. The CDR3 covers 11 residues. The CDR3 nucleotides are TGTGCCAGCAGTCTCGGACAGACCCAGCATTTT. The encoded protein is CASSLGQTQHF.

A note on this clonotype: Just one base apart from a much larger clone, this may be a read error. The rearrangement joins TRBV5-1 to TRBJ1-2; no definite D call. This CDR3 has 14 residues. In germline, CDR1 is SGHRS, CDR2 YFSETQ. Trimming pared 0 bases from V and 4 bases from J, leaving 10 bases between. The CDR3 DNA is TGCGCCAGCAGCTTGGAGGGCAGCATCTATGGCTACACCTTC. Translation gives CASSLEGSIYGYTF.

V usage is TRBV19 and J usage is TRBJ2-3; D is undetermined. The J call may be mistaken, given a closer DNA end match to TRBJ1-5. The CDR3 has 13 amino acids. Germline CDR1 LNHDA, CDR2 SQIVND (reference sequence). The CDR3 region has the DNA TGTGCCAGTAGTATAGCGGGAGCCGATACGCAGCATTTT. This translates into CASSIAGADTQHF.

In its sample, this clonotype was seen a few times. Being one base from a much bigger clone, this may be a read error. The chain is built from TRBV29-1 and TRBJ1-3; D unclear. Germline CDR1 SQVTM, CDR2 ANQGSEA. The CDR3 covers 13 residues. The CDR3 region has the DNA TGCAGCGCCCTCGGCCAATCTGGAAGCACCATATATTTT. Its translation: CSALGQSGSTIYF. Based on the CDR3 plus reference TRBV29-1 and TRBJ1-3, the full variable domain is SAVISQKPSRDICQRGTSLTIQCQVDSQVTMMFWYRQQPGQSLTLIATANQGSEATYESGFVIDKFPISRPNLTFSTLTVSNMSPEDSSIYLCSALGQSGSTIYFGEGSWLTVV.

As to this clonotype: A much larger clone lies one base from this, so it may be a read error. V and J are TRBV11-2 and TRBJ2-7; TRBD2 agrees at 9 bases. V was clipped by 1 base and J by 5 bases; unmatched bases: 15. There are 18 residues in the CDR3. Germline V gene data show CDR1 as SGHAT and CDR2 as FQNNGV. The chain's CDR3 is CASSLGSRLAGSHHEQYF. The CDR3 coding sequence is TGTGCCAGCAGCTTAGGCTCGAGGCTAGCGGGGTCTCACCACGAGCAGTACTTC.

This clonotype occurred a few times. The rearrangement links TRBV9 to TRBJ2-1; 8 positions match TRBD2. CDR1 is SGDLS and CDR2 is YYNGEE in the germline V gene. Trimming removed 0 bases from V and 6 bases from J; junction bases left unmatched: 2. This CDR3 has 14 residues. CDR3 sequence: CASSVAGGPNEQFF. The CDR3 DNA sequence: TGTGCCAGCAGCGTAGCGGGAGGGCCCAATGAGCAGTTCTTC.

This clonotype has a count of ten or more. CDR3 bases: TGTGCCAGCAGCTTAGATTGGGGTGCACCCCTCCACTTT. Its protein product is CASSLDWGAPLHF. The chain has TRBV11-2 and TRBJ1-6; D unresolved. The CDR3 is 13 amino acids. CDR1 is SGHAT, CDR2 FQNNGV, per germline. V dropped 0 bases and J dropped 11 bases, with 8 bases sitting between them. Using reference TRBV11-2 and TRBJ1-6 for the parts outside the CDR3, the full variable domain is EAGVAQSPRYKIIEKRQSVAFWCNPISGHATLYWYQQILGQGPKLLIQFQNNGVVDDSQLPKDRFSAERLKGVDSTLKIQPAKLEDSAVYLCASSLDWGAPLHFGNGTRLTVT.

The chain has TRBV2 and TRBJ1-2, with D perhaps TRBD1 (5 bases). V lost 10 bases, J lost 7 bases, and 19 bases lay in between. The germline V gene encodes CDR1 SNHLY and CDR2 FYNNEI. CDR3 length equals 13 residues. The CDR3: CANRRWGTGGYTF. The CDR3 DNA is TGTGCCAATAGAAGGTGGGGGACGGGTGGCTACACCTTC.

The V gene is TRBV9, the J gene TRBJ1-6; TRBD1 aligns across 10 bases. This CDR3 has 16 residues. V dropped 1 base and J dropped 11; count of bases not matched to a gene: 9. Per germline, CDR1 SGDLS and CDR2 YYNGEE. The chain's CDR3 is CASSVLGTGVRAPLHF. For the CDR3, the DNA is TGTGCCAGCAGCGTACTCGGGACAGGGGTACGAGCACCCCTCCACTTT.

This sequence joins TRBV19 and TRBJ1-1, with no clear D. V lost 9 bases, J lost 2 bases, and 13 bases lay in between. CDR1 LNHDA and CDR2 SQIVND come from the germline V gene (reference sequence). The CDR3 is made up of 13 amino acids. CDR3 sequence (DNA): TGTGCCAGCAGTGACACGGATAACACTGAAGCTTTCTTT. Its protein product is CASSDTDNTEAFF.

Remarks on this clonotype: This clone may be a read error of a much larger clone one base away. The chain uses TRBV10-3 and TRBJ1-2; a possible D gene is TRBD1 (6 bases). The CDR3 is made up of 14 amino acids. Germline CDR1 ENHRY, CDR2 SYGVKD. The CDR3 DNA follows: TGTGCCAGCACCGTCGGGGGGCAAGGCTATGGCCACACCTTC. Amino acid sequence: CASTVGGQGYGHTF.

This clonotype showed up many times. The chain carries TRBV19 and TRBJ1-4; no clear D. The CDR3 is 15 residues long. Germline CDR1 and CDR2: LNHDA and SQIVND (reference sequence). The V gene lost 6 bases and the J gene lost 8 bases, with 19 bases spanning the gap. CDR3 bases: TGTGCCAGTAGCCCCCGGACGGTTGTGGGCGAAAAACTGTTTTTT. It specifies CASSPRTVVGEKLFF.

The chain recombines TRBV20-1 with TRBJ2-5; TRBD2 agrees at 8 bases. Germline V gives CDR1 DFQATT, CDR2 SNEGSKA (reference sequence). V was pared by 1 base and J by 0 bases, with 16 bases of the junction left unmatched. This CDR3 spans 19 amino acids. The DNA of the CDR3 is TGCAGTGCTAGAGCTGCTCCGGGGGTAGAGCGGGAGTACCAAGAGACCCAGTACTTC. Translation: CSARAAPGVEREYQETQYF.

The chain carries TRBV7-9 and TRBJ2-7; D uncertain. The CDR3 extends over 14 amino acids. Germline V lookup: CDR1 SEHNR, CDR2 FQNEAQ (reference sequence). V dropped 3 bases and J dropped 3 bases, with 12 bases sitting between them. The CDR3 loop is CASSLPPRHYEQYF. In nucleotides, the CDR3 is TGTGCCAGCAGCTTGCCTCCCAGACACTACGAGCAGTACTTC.

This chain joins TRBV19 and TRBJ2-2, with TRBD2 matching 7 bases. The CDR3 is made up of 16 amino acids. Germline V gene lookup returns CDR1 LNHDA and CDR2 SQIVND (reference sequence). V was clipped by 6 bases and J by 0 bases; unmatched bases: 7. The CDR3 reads CASRELALANTGELFF. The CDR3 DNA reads TGTGCCAGTAGGGAACTAGCGCTTGCGAACACCGGGGAGCTGTTTTTT.

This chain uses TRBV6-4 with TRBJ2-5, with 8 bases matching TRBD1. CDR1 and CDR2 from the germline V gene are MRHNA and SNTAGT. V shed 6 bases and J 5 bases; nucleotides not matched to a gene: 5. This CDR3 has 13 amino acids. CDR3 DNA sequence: TGTGCCAGCAGCGCCAGGGGGCTTGAGACCCAGTACTTC. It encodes CASSARGLETQYF.

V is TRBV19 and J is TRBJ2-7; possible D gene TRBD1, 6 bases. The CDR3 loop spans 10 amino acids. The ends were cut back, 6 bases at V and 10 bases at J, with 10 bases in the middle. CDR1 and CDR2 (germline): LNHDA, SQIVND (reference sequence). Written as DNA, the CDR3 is TGTGCCAGTAGCCCACAGGGACAGTACTTC. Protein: CASSPQGQYF.

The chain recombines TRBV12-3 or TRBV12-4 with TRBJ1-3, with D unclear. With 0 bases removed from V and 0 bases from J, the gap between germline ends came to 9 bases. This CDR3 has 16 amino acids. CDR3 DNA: TGTGCCAGCAGTTTAGCGCCCAGGAACTCTGGAAACACCATATATTTT. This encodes CASSLAPRNSGNTIYF.

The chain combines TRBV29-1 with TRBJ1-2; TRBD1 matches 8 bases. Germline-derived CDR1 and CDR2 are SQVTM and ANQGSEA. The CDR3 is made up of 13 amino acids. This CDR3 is CSGDRGSNYGYTF. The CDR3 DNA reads TGCAGTGGTGACAGGGGATCTAACTATGGCTACACCTTC.

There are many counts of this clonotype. The CDR3 nucleotides are TGTGCCAGCAGGGAGACTAGCGGGGGATTAACCGAGCAGTACTTC. This gives the protein CASRETSGGLTEQYF. The rearrangement uses TRBV2 and TRBJ2-7; 12 positions match TRBD2. This CDR3 has 15 amino acids. V was clipped by 6 bases and J by 6 bases; unmatched bases: 9. Germline V gene lookup returns CDR1 SNHLY and CDR2 FYNNEI.

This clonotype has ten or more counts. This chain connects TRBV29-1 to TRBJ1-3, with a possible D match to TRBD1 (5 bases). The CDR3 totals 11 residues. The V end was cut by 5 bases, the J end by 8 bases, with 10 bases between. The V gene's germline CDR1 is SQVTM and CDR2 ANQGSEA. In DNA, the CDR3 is TGCAGCGTTCACCTAGGGGACACCATATATTTT. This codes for CSVHLGDTIYF.

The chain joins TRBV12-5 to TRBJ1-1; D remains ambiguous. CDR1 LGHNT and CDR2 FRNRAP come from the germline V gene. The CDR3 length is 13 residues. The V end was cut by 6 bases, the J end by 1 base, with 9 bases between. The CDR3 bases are TGTGCTAGTGGCCTAGTACGGAACACTGAAGCTTTCTTT. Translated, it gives CASGLVRNTEAFF. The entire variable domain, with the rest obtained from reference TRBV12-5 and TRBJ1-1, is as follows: DARVTQTPRHKVTEMGQEVTMRCQPILGHNTVFWYRQTMMQGLELLAYFRNRAPLDDSGMPKDRFSAEMPDATLATLKIQPSEPRDSAVYFCASGLVRNTEAFFGQGTRLTVV.

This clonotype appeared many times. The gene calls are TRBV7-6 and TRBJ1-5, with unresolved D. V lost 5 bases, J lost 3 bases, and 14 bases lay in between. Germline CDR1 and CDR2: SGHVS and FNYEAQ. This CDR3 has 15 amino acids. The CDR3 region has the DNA TGTGCCAGCAGCCGTGACGGGGAGGACAATCAGCCCCAGCATTTT. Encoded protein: CASSRDGEDNQPQHF.

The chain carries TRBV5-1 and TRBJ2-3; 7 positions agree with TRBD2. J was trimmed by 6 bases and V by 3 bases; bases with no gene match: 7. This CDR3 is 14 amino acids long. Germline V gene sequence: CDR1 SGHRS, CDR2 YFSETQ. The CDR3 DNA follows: TGCGCCAGCAGCTCTCGACTGGGAGGGGATACGCAGTATTTT. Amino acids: CASSSRLGGDTQYF.

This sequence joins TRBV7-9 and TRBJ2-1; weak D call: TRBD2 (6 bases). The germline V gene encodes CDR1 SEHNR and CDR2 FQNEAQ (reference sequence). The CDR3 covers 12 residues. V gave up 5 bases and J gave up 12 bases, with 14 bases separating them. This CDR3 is CASSQDGGLQFF. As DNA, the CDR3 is TGTGCCAGCAGCCAAGATGGGGGGTTGCAGTTCTTC.

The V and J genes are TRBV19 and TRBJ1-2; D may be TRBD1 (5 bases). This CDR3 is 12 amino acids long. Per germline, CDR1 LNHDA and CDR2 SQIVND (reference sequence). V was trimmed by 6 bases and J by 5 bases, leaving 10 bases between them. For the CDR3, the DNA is TGTGCCAGTAGGAACAGGACGTATGGCTACACCTTC. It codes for CASRNRTYGYTF.

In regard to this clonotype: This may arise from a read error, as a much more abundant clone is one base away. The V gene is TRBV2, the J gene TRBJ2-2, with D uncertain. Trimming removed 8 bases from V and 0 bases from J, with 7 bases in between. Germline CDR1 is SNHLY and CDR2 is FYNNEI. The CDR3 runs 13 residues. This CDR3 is CASDPTNTGELFF. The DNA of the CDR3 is TGTGCCAGCGACCCTACGAACACCGGGGAGCTGTTTTTT.